The text below deals with one T cell receptor beta chain. The junction shows a germline mismatch at one end, possibly a read error. The data were taken from a study of blood T cell repertoires in COVID-19. Study as a whole: From the United States, Italy and Spain came samples of acute and convalescent COVID-19. The analysed material was cDNA or gDNA that came from T cells, B-cell-depleted T cells, or PBMCs.

Germline lookup yields CDR1 MNHNS and CDR2 SASEGT. The CDR3 is 16 residues long. Authors' methods: Scientists estimated how many nucleated cells there were by amplifying reference gene primers. Produced via immunoSEQ multiplex PCR; TCRdb's table is partial and in-frame only. The D gene and trimming were derived from the DNA, and the V and J assignments and clone size from that table. This sample has around 120,000 clones, with more than 75% found just once. The J gene is TRBJ1-3, the V gene TRBV6-1, with D maybe TRBD1 (5 bases). This receptor was obtained from a man in his forties or fifties with active COVID-19. The specimen was peripheral blood. This CDR3 reads CASREGGTWAGNTIYF. In DNA, the CDR3 is TGTGCCAGCAGAGAAGGAGGGACTTGGGCTGGAAACACCATATATTTT.